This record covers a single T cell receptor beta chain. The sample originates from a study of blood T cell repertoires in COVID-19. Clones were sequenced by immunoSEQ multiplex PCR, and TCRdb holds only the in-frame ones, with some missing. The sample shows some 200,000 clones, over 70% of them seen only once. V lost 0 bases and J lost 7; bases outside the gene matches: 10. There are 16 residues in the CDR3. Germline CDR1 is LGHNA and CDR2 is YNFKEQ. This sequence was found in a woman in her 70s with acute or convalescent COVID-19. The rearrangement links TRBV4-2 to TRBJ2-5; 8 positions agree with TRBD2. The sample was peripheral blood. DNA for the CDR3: TGTGCCAGCAGCCAAGAACTGAGCGGGGGATCCGGGACCCAGTACTTC. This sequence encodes CASSQELSGGSGTQYF.